The 22 T cell receptor beta chains below come from one sample, sequenced in a study of CD4 T cells in relation to SARS-CoV-2 and coronaviruses. CD4+ T cells from unexposed donors were obtained before the COVID-19 pandemic (2011-2018). CD4+ T cells were isolated from the cells after 10 days of culture. The assay was immunoSEQ multiplex PCR, and TCRdb's table has in-frame clones only and misses some. The data show about 22,000 clones, around three quarters seen once. No antigen is known for these receptors. Specimen: CD4+ T cells from PBMCs, cultured in vitro. These receptors all come from a human donor in good health.

The V call is TRBV19, the J call TRBJ2-5; D is ambiguous. Germline V gene data show CDR1 as LNHDA and CDR2 as SQIVND (reference sequence). This CDR3 comprises 15 residues. V dropped 5 bases and J dropped 5 bases, with 18 bases sitting between them. The DNA of the CDR3 is TGTGCCAGTAGTTATCAGTCCTCAGCAAGGGAGACCCAGTACTTC. This codes for CASSYQSSARETQYF.

J is TRBJ2-7 and V is TRBV2; tentatively, D is TRBD1 (5 bases). The germline gives CDR1 SNHLY, CDR2 FYNNEI. The CDR3 covers 17 residues. Between the trimmed V and J ends, which lost 2 bases and 4 bases, there was a span of 21 bases. CDR3 in DNA: TGTGCCAGCAGTGAACTGAGCTACGGCAGGCGGACATACGAGCAGTACTTC. It encodes CASSELSYGRRTYEQYF.

This chain links TRBV6-5 with TRBJ1-1; 8 bases match TRBD1. The CDR3 spans 12 residues. Germline CDR1 reads MNHEY; CDR2 reads SVGAGI. V was pared by 8 bases and J by 1 base, with 0 bases of the junction left unmatched. This CDR3 is CASGQGNTEAFF. CDR3 DNA: TGTGCCAGCGGACAGGGGAACACTGAAGCTTTCTTT.

The rearrangement uses TRBV7-9 and TRBJ2-3, with 7 bases matching TRBD1. Germline values: CDR1 SEHNR, CDR2 FQNEAQ (reference sequence). The CDR3 runs to 15 residues. The V and J ends lost 3 bases and 5 bases, in that order; junction bases with no gene match: 8. The CDR3 region has the DNA TGTGCCAGCAGCTTCGGAGACAGGGCGGGAGATACGCAGTATTTT. It codes for CASSFGDRAGDTQYF.

V and J are TRBV12-3 or TRBV12-4 and TRBJ1-1; D is unclear. This CDR3 has 12 amino acids. Trimming took 7 bases from V and 7 from J, leaving 13 bases between them. The CDR3 protein is CASTFGSGEAFF. Written as DNA, the CDR3 is TGTGCCAGCACCTTCGGGAGCGGTGAAGCTTTCTTT.

In this sample, this clone turned up a few times. At one of its ends the junction is not consistent with the germline gene, which may arise from a read error. The chain couples TRBV19 to TRBJ1-1, with 12 bases aligning to TRBD1. The CDR3 contains 14 residues. CDR1 is LNHDA, CDR2 SQIVND, per germline (reference sequence). CDR3 residues: CASSIIGTGGMWRF. The CDR3 DNA reads TGTGCCAGTAGTATAATTGGGACAGGGGGCATGTGGCGGTTT.

In this sample, this clone turned up a few times. The rearrangement joins TRBV19 to TRBJ2-2; 8 nucleotides match TRBD2. CDR1 LNHDA and CDR2 SQIVND come from the germline V gene (reference sequence). This CDR3 comprises 14 residues. The trim removed 7 bases at V and 6 bases at J, leaving 7 bases unmatched. The CDR3 DNA follows: TGTGCCAGTATATCGGGGGGGCGCGCCGGGGAGCTGTTTTTT. Translation gives CASISGGRAGELFF.

A single count supports this clone. The genes are TRBV21-1 and TRBJ2-3; TRBD2 reflects the table's D call only, with no check against the DNA. TRBV21-1 is tagged as a pseudogene. The CDR3 has 9 amino acids. The CDR3 loop reads CASSKPSYF. CDR3 nucleotide sequence: TGTGCCAGCAGCAAACCCTCGTATTTT.

The rearrangement joins TRBV2 to TRBJ1-2, with D unresolved. Germline V gene data show CDR1 as SNHLY and CDR2 as FYNNEI. This CDR3 comprises 14 residues. V gave up 4 bases and J gave up 4 bases, with 13 bases separating them. CDR3 protein: CASSGSGVSYGYTF. The CDR3 DNA sequence: TGTGCCAGCAGTGGATCCGGGGTGAGCTATGGCTACACCTTC. The full variable domain, in which reference TRBV2 and TRBJ1-2 provide the parts outside the CDR3, is EPEVTQTPSHQVTQMGQEVILRCVPISNHLYFYWYRQILGQKVEFLVSFYNNEISEKSEIFDDQFSVERPDGSNFTLKIRSTKLEDSAMYFCASSGSGVSYGYTFGSGTRLTVV.

The rearrangement uses TRBV3-1 (or the pseudogene TRBV3-2) and TRBJ2-1; the D is unclear. V was cut by 1 base and J by 9 bases, with 16 bases left in between. Germline lookup yields CDR1 LGHDT and CDR2 YNNKEL (reference sequence). The CDR3 runs 15 residues. The CDR3 here is CASSQGVGSIVEQFF. CDR3 nucleotide sequence: TGTGCCAGCAGCCAAGGTGTAGGGTCGATTGTTGAGCAGTTCTTC.

The chain joins TRBV30 to TRBJ2-1; D may be TRBD1 or TRBD2 (5 bases each). Germline CDR1 is GTSNPN and CDR2 is SVGIG (reference sequence). The CDR3 extends over 12 amino acids. V was clipped by 3 bases and J by 4 bases, with 7 bases between them. CDR3 sequence (DNA): TGTGCCTGGAGCGGGGCTTACAATGAGCAGTTCTTC. Its translation is CAWSGAYNEQFF.

The chain uses TRBV20-1 and TRBJ1-6; possibly TRBD1 for D (6 bases). CDR1 and CDR2 (germline): DFQATT, SNEGSKA (reference sequence). V lost 3 bases, J lost 9 bases, and 15 bases lay in between. This CDR3 region has 14 residues. The CDR3, as DNA: TGCAGTGCTAGTCCCCAGGCCAGGGGTTCACCCCTCCACTTT. Protein: CSASPQARGSPLHF.

The CDR3 bases are TGTGCCTGGAGTGTGTATCGAGGGAACACTGAAGCTTTCTTT. This codes for CAWSVYRGNTEAFF. The chain carries TRBV30 and TRBJ1-1; D not certain. The CDR3 loop spans 14 amino acids. Trimming stripped 0 bases from V and 1 base from J, with 9 bases between. CDR1 is GTSNPN, CDR2 SVGIG, per germline (reference sequence).

V is TRBV18 and J is TRBJ1-5, with 9 bases that match TRBD1. Trimming at V came to 3 bases and at J to 3 bases, leaving 6 bases not matched to a gene. CDR1 is KGHSH and CDR2 is LQKENI in the germline V gene. The length of the CDR3 is 16 residues. This CDR3 is CASSPSDRGDNQPQHF. CDR3 bases: TGTGCCAGCTCACCCTCTGACAGGGGGGACAATCAGCCCCAGCATTTT.

The chain uses TRBV19 and TRBJ2-6, with TRBD1 matching over 12 bases. The CDR3 runs to 18 residues. The trim removed 3 bases at V and 4 bases at J, leaving 7 bases unmatched. Germline V CDR1 and CDR2: LNHDA, SQIVND (reference sequence). This CDR3 is CASSMIGTGGAGANVLTF. In DNA form, the CDR3 reads TGTGCCAGTAGTATGATAGGGACAGGGGGCGCCGGGGCCAACGTCCTGACTTTC. Full variable domain (remainder filled in from reference TRBV19 and TRBJ2-6): DGGITQSPKYLFRKEGQNVTLSCEQNLNHDAMYWYRQDPGQGLRLIYYSQIVNDFQKGDIAEGYSVSREKKESFPLTVTSAQKNPTAFYLCASSMIGTGGAGANVLTFGAGSRLTVL.

CDR3 amino acids: CASSEGVASYTF. The CDR3 DNA sequence: TGTGCCAGCAGTGAAGGAGTGGCATCCTACACCTTC. J is TRBJ1-2 and V is TRBV6-1; D is undetermined. In germline, CDR1 is MNHNS, CDR2 SASEGT. The CDR3 sequence is 12 residues long. V lost 1 base and J 10 bases, leaving 10 bases between the germline ends.

This clone was picked up a small number of times. The chain joins TRBV6-5 to TRBJ1-6; unclear D gene. V lost 6 bases and J lost 9, with 12 bases in between. CDR3 length: 13 residues. Per the germline V gene, CDR1 is MNHEY and CDR2 is SVGAGI. CDR3 nucleotide sequence: TGTGCCAGCAGCGATTCTGGGATTTCACCCCTCCACTTT. Protein: CASSDSGISPLHF.

This sequence joins TRBV6-1 and TRBJ1-4; the D is unclear. Trimming removed 1 base at V and 2 bases at J, with 8 bases between. This CDR3 has 15 amino acids. Per germline, CDR1 MNHNS and CDR2 SASEGT. The CDR3 DNA is TGTGCCAGCAGTGAAGGCCCAGGTACTAATGAAAAACTGTTTTTT. It codes for CASSEGPGTNEKLFF.

The rearrangement joins TRBV12-3 or TRBV12-4 to TRBJ2-3, with D possibly matching TRBD1 (5 bases). CDR3 length: 13 amino acids. V lost 3 bases to trimming and J lost 3 bases, with 7 bases between them. The CDR3 sequence: CASSFSGTDTQYF. The CDR3 bases are TGTGCCAGCAGTTTCTCAGGGACAGATACGCAGTATTTT.

The rearrangement joins TRBV5-1 to TRBJ2-1, with 8 bases that match TRBD2. CDR1 SGHRS and CDR2 YFSETQ come from the germline V gene. The junction had 10 bases not matched to a gene; V was cut back by 4 bases and J by 7 bases. The length of the CDR3 is 15 residues. The CDR3 bases are TGCGCCAGCAGCCAGGGACTAGACCTTACAAATGAGCAGTTCTTC. Translation gives CASSQGLDLTNEQFF.

The chain couples TRBV19 to TRBJ1-4; D possibly corresponds to TRBD1 (5 bases). The CDR3 spans 15 residues. The V and J ends lost 5 bases and 3 bases respectively, with 13 bases between them. The germline gives CDR1 LNHDA, CDR2 SQIVND (reference sequence). The DNA for the CDR3 is TGTGCCAGTAGTCCCCCGGGGGGGTCTAATGAAAAACTGTTTTTT. It codes for CASSPPGGSNEKLFF.

The V and J genes are TRBV23-1 and TRBJ2-7; TRBD1 might be the D (5 bases). TRBV23-1 is designated an ORF whose function remains uncertain. This CDR3 is 13 amino acids long. The germline V and J ends were trimmed by 7 bases and 6 bases, with 16 bases remaining between them. CDR3 sequence (DNA): TGCGCCAGCAATCAGGGTACTCTGGGCGAGCAGTACTTC. Protein: CASNQGTLGEQYF.